This TCR beta chain was captured by sequencing in a study of T cell repertoires in cytomegalovirus infection. TCRdb recomputed calls from the reads with MiXCR, one row per CDR3 protein. Of over 300,000 distinct CDR3 sequences in the sample, more than 9% were seen once. Looked up from germline, CDR1 is ENHRY and CDR2 is SYGVKD. The CDR3 covers 13 residues. Trimming pared 5 bases from V and 5 bases from J, leaving 12 bases between. Ten or more counts support this clonotype. This chain joins TRBV10-3 and TRBJ2-5, with a possible D match to TRBD2 (6 bases). What was sequenced was PBMCs. This clonotype originated in a human donor in good health (CMV status not recorded). Some clones in this sample may be carry-over from other donors' samples. The CDR3 reads CAISTSSVETQYF. The CDR3 bases are TGTGCCATCAGTACTTCTAGCGTGGAGACCCAGTACTTC.